What follows are 11 T cell receptor beta chains derived from one specimen sequenced in a study of T cell repertoires in cytomegalovirus infection. TCRdb recomputed calls from the reads with MiXCR, one row per CDR3 protein. The profile shows approximately 500,000 distinct CDR3 sequences, 11% of them singletons. The sequencing sample was made of PBMCs. These receptors all come from a human donor in good health (CMV status not recorded). Some clones in this sample may be carry-over from other donors' samples.

The CDR3 DNA reads as TGCAGTGCCTACCCTAGCGGGAGAAGGAATGAGCAGTTCTTC. This encodes CSAYPSGRRNEQFF. V gene TRBV20-1 combines with J gene TRBJ2-1, with 10 bases that match TRBD2. Germline V CDR1 and CDR2: DFQATT, SNEGSKA (reference sequence). The CDR3 runs to 14 residues. The V and J ends lost 6 bases and 7 bases, in that order; junction bases with no gene match: 9.

This clonotype was seen ten or more times. V is TRBV7-6 and J is TRBJ2-7; D not certain. This CDR3 has 14 amino acids. V lost 1 base and J 0 bases, leaving 7 bases between the germline ends. Per the germline V gene, CDR1 is SGHVS and CDR2 is FNYEAQ. CDR3 nucleotides: TGTGCCAGCAGCTTAGACGGGCTCTCCTACGAGCAGTACTTC. Amino acid sequence: CASSLDGLSYEQYF.

This clonotype came up many times. The J gene is TRBJ2-1, the V gene TRBV28, with 8 positions matching TRBD2. With 3 bases clipped from V and 1 base from J, the junction kept 11 bases outside the gene matches. CDR3 length equals 18 residues. Germline V CDR1 and CDR2: MDHEN, SYDVKM. The CDR3 reads CASSFILGSGGSYNEQFF. As DNA, the CDR3 is TGTGCCAGCAGTTTTATCCTGGGGTCGGGAGGGTCCTACAATGAGCAGTTCTTC.

The rearrangement links TRBV28 to TRBJ2-2, with 9 bases aligning to TRBD2. Germline V gene lookup returns CDR1 MDHEN and CDR2 SYDVKM. The CDR3 has 16 residues. The V segment lost 8 bases and the J segment 0 bases; nucleotides outside the gene matches: 7. The CDR3 loop reads CASFQAGGANTGELFF. In DNA form, the CDR3 reads TGTGCCAGCTTCCAAGCGGGAGGCGCGAACACCGGGGAGCTGTTTTTT. Full variable domain (rest looked up from reference TRBV28 and TRBJ2-2): DVKVTQSSRYLVKRTGEKVFLECVQDMDHENMFWYRQDPGLGLRLIYFSYDVKMKEKGDIPEGYSVSREKKERFSLILESASTNQTSMYLCASFQAGGANTGELFFGEGSRLTVL.

The chain combines TRBV20-1 with TRBJ1-2, with no clear D. Per germline, CDR1 DFQATT and CDR2 SNEGSKA (reference sequence). The CDR3 covers 12 residues. Trimming shortened V by 2 bases and J by 10 bases, and 14 bases separated the two germline ends. The CDR3: CSARKYGRVYTF. The CDR3 DNA follows: TGCAGTGCTAGAAAATACGGGAGGGTCTACACCTTC.

Worth noting for this clonotype: This clone may be a read error of a much larger clone one base away. The rearrangement uses TRBV19 and TRBJ2-7; the D gene could be TRBD1 or TRBD2 (5 bases each). This CDR3 contains 13 residues. Germline CDR1 and CDR2: LNHDA and SQIVND (reference sequence). The CDR3 DNA is TGTGACAGTAGTCGAATGGGACCACGGGAGCAGTACTTC. Its protein is CDSSRMGPREQYF.

The J gene is TRBJ1-5, the V gene TRBV5-5; 9 positions agree with TRBD1. Trimming took 3 bases from V and 11 from J; bases not matched to a gene: 15. Germline CDR1 reads SGHKS; CDR2 reads YYEKEE (reference sequence). The CDR3 has 16 amino acids. CDR3 bases: TGTGCCAGCAGCTCACGACAGGGGGTTCTTCCAGGGGCCCAGCATTTT. It translates to CASSSRQGVLPGAQHF. Filled out from reference TRBV5-5 and TRBJ1-5, the complete variable domain reads DAGVTQSPTHLIKTRGQQVTLRCSPISGHKSVSWYQQVLGQGPQFIFQYYEKEERGRGNFPDRFSARQFPNYSSELNVNALLLGDSALYLCASSSRQGVLPGAQHFGDGTRLSIL.

This clonotype was seen repeatedly, ten times or more. The chain combines TRBV2 with TRBJ1-2, with D hard to call. CDR3 length: 15 amino acids. Germline CDR1 and CDR2: SNHLY and FYNNEI. The V end was cut by 1 base, the J end by 6 bases, with 15 bases between. The CDR3 DNA follows: TGTGCCAGCAGTGAAGAGTACACATCAGGAGATGGCTACACCTTC. Its translation: CASSEEYTSGDGYTF.

This clonotype was seen a few times. V and J are TRBV14 and TRBJ2-1; D might be TRBD2 (5 bases). The CDR3 length is 13 residues. Germline CDR1 SGHDN, CDR2 FVKESK. Trimming removed 0 bases at V and 15 bases at J, with 15 bases between. Here the CDR3 reads CASSQEVGAPGFF. The CDR3 bases are TGTGCCAGCAGCCAAGAAGTGGGAGCCCCTGGGTTCTTC.

This clonotype occurred many times. This chain uses TRBV7-9 with TRBJ2-1, with D hard to call. Per germline, CDR1 SEHNR and CDR2 FQNEAQ (reference sequence). The CDR3 sequence is 13 residues long. V was trimmed by 2 bases and J by 6 bases, leaving 8 bases between them. The CDR3 is CASSLWESNEQFF. Here the CDR3 DNA reads TGTGCCAGCAGCTTATGGGAATCCAATGAGCAGTTCTTC.

This clonotype was counted at least ten times. V and J are TRBV7-2 and TRBJ2-7; D assignment may be TRBD1 or TRBD2 (6 bases each). From germline, CDR1 is SGHTA and CDR2 FQGNSA. The CDR3 runs to 14 residues. The V end lost 6 bases, the J end lost 0 bases, and 12 bases lay between the germline ends. CDR3 coding DNA: TGTGCCAGCAGTCGGCGGGACACCTCCTACGAGCAGTACTTC. This encodes CASSRRDTSYEQYF.